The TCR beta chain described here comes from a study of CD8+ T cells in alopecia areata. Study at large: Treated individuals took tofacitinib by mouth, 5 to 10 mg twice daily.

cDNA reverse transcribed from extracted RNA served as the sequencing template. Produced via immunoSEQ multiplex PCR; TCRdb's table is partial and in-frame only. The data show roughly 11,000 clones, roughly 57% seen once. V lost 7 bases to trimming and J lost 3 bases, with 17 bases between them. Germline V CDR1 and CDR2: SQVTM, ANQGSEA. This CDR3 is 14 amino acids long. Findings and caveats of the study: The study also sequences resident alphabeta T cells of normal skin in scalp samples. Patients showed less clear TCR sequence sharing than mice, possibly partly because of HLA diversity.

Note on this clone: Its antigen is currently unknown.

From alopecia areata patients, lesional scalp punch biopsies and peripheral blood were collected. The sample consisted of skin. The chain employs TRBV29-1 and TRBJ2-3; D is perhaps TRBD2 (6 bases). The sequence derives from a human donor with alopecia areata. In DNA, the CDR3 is TGCAGCGCCTTCCCGGCAGGGACTACAGATACGCAGTATTTT. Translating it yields CSAFPAGTTDTQYF.